The 32 T cell receptor beta chains presented below share a single source sample, sequenced in a study. MiXCR, applied by TCRdb to the RT-PCR reads, yields one record per CDR3 protein. The table has 550,000 to 750,000 distinct CDR3 sequences, 12% to 15% seen once; the top ten hold 3.6%. Sequences were obtained from memory CD4+ T cells from blood. Receptors were obtained from a female donor in good health, serving as a healthy control.

This clonotype was observed a few times. The chain combines TRBV20-1 with TRBJ1-1; weak D call: TRBD1 (6 bases). Germline V gene sequence: CDR1 DFQATT, CDR2 SNEGSKA (reference sequence). V lost 0 bases and J 1 base, leaving 12 bases between the germline ends. The CDR3 spans 15 residues. CDR3 in DNA: TGCAGTGCTAGAGATTCGGGACAACAGAACACTGAAGCTTTCTTT. It encodes CSARDSGQQNTEAFF.

This clonotype has more than one count but fewer than ten. The chain couples TRBV5-6 to TRBJ2-2; 9 bases fit TRBD1. The V segment lost 3 bases and the J segment 3 bases; nucleotides outside the gene matches: 6. This CDR3 contains 16 residues. Germline V CDR1 and CDR2: SGHDT, YYEEEE. Here the CDR3 DNA reads TGTGCCAGCAGCTCCGGGACAGGGATCGACACCGGGGAGCTGTTTTTT. It yields the protein CASSSGTGIDTGELFF.

This clonotype was seen ten or more times. At one boundary the junction diverges from the germline segment, which might be a read error. This chain joins TRBV6-4 and TRBJ2-1; D is possibly TRBD2 (6 bases). The CDR3 is 13 amino acids. CDR1 and CDR2 from the germline V gene are MRHNA and SNTAGT. The DNA of the CDR3 is TGTGCCAGCAGTGAAGATCGCGGGGACTCCCTCAACTTC. Its protein is CASSEDRGDSLNF.

This clonotype was seen repeatedly, ten times or more. The V gene is TRBV6-5, the J gene TRBJ2-5; D uncertain. Germline V gene sequence: CDR1 MNHEY, CDR2 SVGAGI. Trimming took off 6 bases at V and 2 bases at J, with 13 bases between the two ends. The CDR3 covers 14 residues. CDR3 nucleotides: TGTGCCAGCAGCCCCAGGCGAGGTCAAGAGACCCAGTACTTC. Protein sequence: CASSPRRGQETQYF.

This clonotype came up a few times. The chain couples TRBV4-2 to TRBJ2-2; D is unclear. The CDR3 is 16 amino acids. Trimming pared 2 bases from V and 2 bases from J, leaving 12 bases between. Germline CDR1 LGHNA, CDR2 YNFKEQ. The chain's CDR3 is CASSQPVQSNTGELFF. CDR3 bases: TGTGCCAGCAGCCAACCCGTCCAGTCCAACACCGGGGAGCTGTTTTTT.

This clonotype has at least ten counts. This sequence joins TRBV6-5 and TRBJ2-7; no clear D. The germline gives CDR1 MNHEY, CDR2 SVGAGI. V dropped 6 bases and J dropped 2 bases, with 29 bases sitting between them. The CDR3 runs 19 residues. The CDR3 nucleotides read TGTGCCAGCAGACTACCTACTGCGGACGCAAGGGCTCACCCCTACGAGCAGTACTTC. Translation gives CASRLPTADARAHPYEQYF.

This clonotype was detected a few times. The chain links TRBV7-9 to TRBJ1-1; TRBD1 is a possible D gene (5 bases). The V gene's germline CDR1 is SEHNR and CDR2 FQNEAQ (reference sequence). V gave up 6 bases and J gave up 5 bases, with 22 bases separating them. The CDR3 has 16 residues. This chain's CDR3 is CASRHSDRHAGTEAFF. CDR3 bases: TGTGCCAGCAGGCATTCGGACCGACACGCAGGGACTGAAGCTTTCTTT.

This clonotype was observed a few times. This chain uses TRBV5-6 with TRBJ2-7, with D perhaps matching TRBD1 (5 bases). Germline lookup yields CDR1 SGHDT and CDR2 YYEEEE. The CDR3 contains 14 residues. Trimming stripped 7 bases from V and 0 bases from J, with 14 bases between. This chain's CDR3 is CASQLGHPSYEQYF. CDR3 coding DNA: TGTGCCAGCCAGCTGGGGCACCCCTCCTACGAGCAGTACTTC.

This clonotype has ten or more counts. The chain links TRBV5-1 to TRBJ1-4, with 7 nucleotides matching TRBD1. The J segment lost 7 bases and the V segment lost 2 bases, leaving 8 bases of the junction unmatched. The CDR3 is made up of 15 amino acids. CDR1 and CDR2 (germline): SGHRS, YFSETQ. CDR3 sequence (DNA): TGCGCCAGCAGCTTATCCGGGACAGAAGGTGAAAAACTGTTTTTT. Its protein product is CASSLSGTEGEKLFF.

This chain connects TRBV20-1 to TRBJ2-7; D may be TRBD2 (6 bases). Germline values: CDR1 DFQATT, CDR2 SNEGSKA (reference sequence). The V gene lost 0 bases and the J gene lost 4 bases, with 22 bases spanning the gap. This CDR3 region has 17 residues. DNA for the CDR3: TGCAGTGCTAGAGATGTGGCTAGCGAAAACACGGGGTACGAGCAGTACTTC. The encoded protein is CSARDVASENTGYEQYF.

About this clonotype: A single base separates this from a much larger clone, so it may be a read error. This rearrangement joins TRBV5-1 to TRBJ2-5; 8 nucleotides agree with TRBD1. Germline CDR1 reads SGHRS; CDR2 reads YFSETQ. With V trimmed by 0 bases and J by 11 bases, 15 bases remained unmatched. CDR3 size: 16 residues. As DNA, the CDR3 is TGCGCCAGCAGCTTGGGTCCGGGACAGGTTATATTGGAGCAGTACTTC. Residues: CASSLGPGQVILEQYF. Drawing the rest from reference TRBV5-1 and TRBJ2-5, the complete variable domain is KAGVTQTPRYLIKTRGQQVTLSCSPISGHRSVSWYQQTPGQGLQFLFEYFSETQRNKGNFPGRFSGRQFSNSRSEMNVSTLELGDSALYLCASSLGPGQVILEQYFGPGTRLLVL.

The CDR3 sequence is CAWSVPYGGSDTQYF. For the CDR3, the DNA is TGTGCCTGGAGTGTACCCTATGGAGGGTCAGATACGCAGTATTTT. The chain recombines TRBV30 with TRBJ2-3; weak D call: TRBD2 (6 bases). V was cut by 0 bases and J by 4 bases, with 14 bases left in between. There are 15 residues in the CDR3. The germline V gene has CDR1 GTSNPN and CDR2 SVGIG (reference sequence).

The CDR3 sequence is CASSWTTRDEKLFF. The CDR3 nucleotides are TGTGCCAGCAGTTGGACTACTCGTGATGAAAAACTGTTTTTT. The chain couples TRBV27 to TRBJ1-4; D remains ambiguous. With 4 bases removed from V and 6 bases from J, the gap between germline ends came to 12 bases. The CDR3 totals 14 residues. Germline loops: CDR1 MNHEY, CDR2 SMNVEV (reference sequence).

This clonotype came up many times. The chain uses TRBV6-1 and TRBJ2-2; 7 bases are a match to TRBD1. Trimming cost V 4 bases and J 1 base; bases outside gene matches: 3. This CDR3 is 15 amino acids long. CDR1 MNHNS and CDR2 SASEGT come from the germline V gene. CDR3 nucleotides: TGTGCCAGCAGTGTCCGGGACAGGAACACCGGGGAGCTGTTTTTT. The encoded protein is CASSVRDRNTGELFF.

This clonotype was seen more than once but under ten times. The V and J genes are TRBV7-8 and TRBJ1-4; D remains ambiguous. The CDR3 totals 15 residues. Per the germline V gene, CDR1 is SGHVS and CDR2 is FQNEAQ. V was shortened by 2 bases and J by 4 bases, with 11 bases between the two germline ends. The CDR3 region has the DNA TGTGCCAGCAGCTTAATGACGGTCAATAATGAAAAACTGTTTTTT. It yields the protein CASSLMTVNNEKLFF.

This chain connects TRBV20-1 to TRBJ1-1, with D uncertain. The CDR3 contains 12 residues. With 0 bases removed from V and 4 bases from J, the gap between germline ends came to 6 bases. Per germline, CDR1 DFQATT and CDR2 SNEGSKA (reference sequence). Written as DNA, the CDR3 is TGCAGTGCTAGAGACGGGCCCACTGAAGCTTTCTTT. This codes for CSARDGPTEAFF.

The chain couples TRBV29-1 to TRBJ1-2; tentative D call: TRBD1 (6 bases). This CDR3 spans 16 amino acids. The V end lost 4 bases, the J end lost 3 bases, and 21 bases lay between the germline ends. CDR1 and CDR2 from the germline V gene are SQVTM and ANQGSEA. CDR3 in amino acids: CSVVGYKGGLDYGYTF. The CDR3 DNA is TGCAGCGTTGTGGGTTATAAGGGGGGACTTGACTATGGCTACACCTTC.

This clonotype was detected only a few times. V is TRBV20-1 and J is TRBJ2-7, with D possibly matching TRBD1 (6 bases). Germline V gene sequence: CDR1 DFQATT, CDR2 SNEGSKA (reference sequence). Trimming took 0 bases from V and 5 from J, leaving 14 bases between them. CDR3 length equals 14 residues. CDR3 nucleotide sequence: TGCAGTGCTAGAGATATAACAGGGTTTGACGAGCAGTACTTC. This codes for CSARDITGFDEQYF.

This clonotype came up a few times. V gene TRBV20-1 combines with J gene TRBJ2-7, with no clear D. The germline V gene encodes CDR1 DFQATT and CDR2 SNEGSKA (reference sequence). The V end was cut by 6 bases, the J end by 2 bases, with 17 bases between. This CDR3 region has 14 residues. CDR3 region: CSASPGFWPYEQYF. CDR3 nucleotides: TGCAGTGCCTCCCCGGGCTTCTGGCCCTACGAGCAGTACTTC.

This chain connects TRBV7-9 to TRBJ2-1; TRBD2 agrees at 8 bases. Germline CDR1 and CDR2: SEHNR and FQNEAQ (reference sequence). V shed 3 bases and J 5 bases; nucleotides not matched to a gene: 6. This CDR3 is built from 15 residues. The CDR3 sequence is CASSFTSLADNEQFF. The CDR3 DNA reads TGTGCCAGCAGCTTTACATCACTAGCGGACAATGAGCAGTTCTTC.

This clonotype was detected ten times or more. This sequence joins TRBV5-6 and TRBJ2-3; D assignment may be TRBD1 or TRBD2 (5 bases each). Germline V gene data show CDR1 as SGHDT and CDR2 as YYEEEE. CDR3 length: 16 residues. Trimming pared 2 bases from V and 6 bases from J, leaving 19 bases between. CDR3 amino acids: CASSFIPTGTSDTQYF. The CDR3 region has the DNA TGTGCCAGCAGCTTTATTCCGACGGGGACGTCCGATACGCAGTATTTT.

This clonotype occurred a few times. This chain links TRBV6-2 or TRBV6-3 with TRBJ2-7, with D unclear. The CDR3 is made up of 14 amino acids. Trimming took off 0 bases at V and 7 bases at J, with 13 bases between the two ends. The V gene's germline CDR1 is MNHEY and CDR2 SVGEGT. In DNA form, the CDR3 reads TGTGCCAGCAGTTACTCATCCCTATGGGGAGAGCAGTACTTC. It codes for CASSYSSLWGEQYF.

Only a few counts were recorded for this clonotype. The genes are TRBV10-3 and TRBJ2-1; perhaps TRBD2 as D (6 bases). Trimming shortened V by 6 bases and J by 2 bases, and 14 bases separated the two germline ends. The germline gives CDR1 ENHRY, CDR2 SYGVKD. The CDR3 length is 15 residues. This CDR3 reads CAISPGTETYNEQFF. In nucleotides, the CDR3 is TGTGCCATCAGCCCCGGGACTGAGACCTACAATGAGCAGTTCTTC.

At least ten counts were recorded for this clonotype. The V and J genes are TRBV12-3 or TRBV12-4 and TRBJ1-2; D not certain. Between the trimmed V and J ends, which lost 3 bases and 8 bases, there was a span of 7 bases. The CDR3 is 11 residues long. CDR3 sequence: CASSLGRGYTF. CDR3 nucleotides: TGTGCCAGCAGTTTGGGCAGGGGCTACACCTTC.

This clonotype has only a few counts. The V call is TRBV12-3 or TRBV12-4, the J call TRBJ2-2; 7 positions agree with TRBD1. V gave up 1 base and J gave up 9 bases; unmatched junction bases: 5. The CDR3 covers 14 residues. CDR3: CASSLGQGIRELFF. CDR3 bases: TGTGCCAGCAGTTTAGGACAGGGAATTAGGGAGCTGTTTTTT.

This chain links TRBV12-3 or TRBV12-4 with TRBJ1-6; 7 nucleotides match TRBD1. The CDR3 spans 14 residues. J lost 7 bases, V lost 5 bases, and 5 bases had no gene match. The CDR3 DNA reads as TGTGCCAGCAGTACGGGACAGACAAATTCACCCCTCCACTTT. Amino acid sequence: CASSTGQTNSPLHF.

This clonotype came up a few times. This chain links TRBV28 with TRBJ2-2; perhaps TRBD1 as D (6 bases). The CDR3 covers 14 residues. Germline loops: CDR1 MDHEN, CDR2 SYDVKM. The V end lost 6 bases, the J end lost 8 bases, and 16 bases lay between the germline ends. The chain's CDR3 is CASSWGHPVGELFF. The CDR3 nucleotides are TGTGCCAGCAGCTGGGGACACCCCGTTGGGGAGCTGTTTTTT.

This clonotype was detected only a few times. V gene TRBV7-2 combines with J gene TRBJ2-3, with 9 bases that match TRBD2. The junction had 9 bases not matched to a gene; V was cut back by 3 bases and J by 5 bases. The V gene's germline CDR1 is SGHTA and CDR2 FQGNSA. The CDR3 totals 16 residues. CDR3 nucleotides: TGTGCCAGCAGCTTTCAAGTGGGACTAGCAGGAGATACGCAGTATTTT. Translation gives CASSFQVGLAGDTQYF.

CDR3 sequence: CASTHGGVYGYTF. The CDR3 nucleotides are TGTGCCAGCACTCACGGGGGGGTCTATGGCTACACCTTC. V is TRBV6-6 and J is TRBJ1-2; possibly TRBD1 for D (5 bases). V was trimmed by 7 bases and J by 4 bases, leaving 13 bases between them. The CDR3 length is 13 residues. Per the germline V gene, CDR1 is MNHNY and CDR2 is SVGAGI (reference sequence).

The rearrangement links TRBV7-2 to TRBJ2-7, with 9 bases fitting TRBD1. The V gene's germline CDR1 is SGHTA and CDR2 FQGNSA. V shed 5 bases and J 5 bases; nucleotides not matched to a gene: 7. CDR3 length equals 14 residues. The CDR3 spells CASSLRDREHEQYF. CDR3 sequence (DNA): TGTGCCAGCAGCCTCCGGGACAGGGAGCACGAGCAGTACTTC.

The chain couples TRBV3-1 to TRBJ2-7; 7 bases map to TRBD2. The CDR3 is made up of 16 amino acids. V lost 0 bases, J lost 8 bases, and 13 bases stayed unmatched. CDR1 LGHDT and CDR2 YNNKEL come from the germline V gene (reference sequence). CDR3 in amino acids: CASSQDLAREGVKQYF. As DNA, the CDR3 is TGTGCCAGCAGCCAAGATCTGGCCAGGGAGGGAGTGAAGCAGTACTTC.

The genes are TRBV6-5 and TRBJ1-1; 7 bases align to TRBD1. There are 15 residues in the CDR3. After removal of 4 bases from V and 0 bases from J, the junction contained 5 bases not matched to a gene. CDR1 and CDR2 from the germline V gene are MNHEY and SVGAGI. CDR3 in amino acids: CASSSGTEMNTEAFF. In DNA form, the CDR3 reads TGTGCCAGCAGTTCTGGGACAGAGATGAACACTGAAGCTTTCTTT.